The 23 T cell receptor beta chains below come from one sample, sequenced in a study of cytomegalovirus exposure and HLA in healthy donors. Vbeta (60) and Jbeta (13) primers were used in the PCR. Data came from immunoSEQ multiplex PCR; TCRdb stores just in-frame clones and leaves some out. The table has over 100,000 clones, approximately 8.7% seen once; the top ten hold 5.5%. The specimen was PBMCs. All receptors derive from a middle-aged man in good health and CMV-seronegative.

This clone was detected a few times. CDR3 nucleotide sequence: TGTGCCAGCAGCTCTCCGGGACTAGCGGGGGGGACCCAGTACTTC. It translates to CASSSPGLAGGTQYF. The rearrangement links TRBV5-4 to TRBJ2-5; TRBD2 agrees at 15 bases. V lost 3 bases to trimming and J lost 7 bases; unmatched junction nucleotides: 4. There are 15 residues in the CDR3. The germline V gene has CDR1 SGHNT and CDR2 YYREEE (reference sequence).

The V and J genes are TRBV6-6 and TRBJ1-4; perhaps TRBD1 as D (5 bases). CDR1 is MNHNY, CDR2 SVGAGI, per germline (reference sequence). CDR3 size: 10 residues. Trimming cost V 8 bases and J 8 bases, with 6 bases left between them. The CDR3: CASRGEKLFF. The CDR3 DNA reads TGTGCCAGCCGGGGGGAAAAACTGTTTTTT.

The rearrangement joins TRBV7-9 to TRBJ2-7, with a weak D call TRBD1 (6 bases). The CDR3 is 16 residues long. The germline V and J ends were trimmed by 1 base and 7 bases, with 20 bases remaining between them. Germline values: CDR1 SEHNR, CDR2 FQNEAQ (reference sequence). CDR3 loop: CASSLGQALFRYEQYF. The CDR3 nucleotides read TGTGCCAGCAGCTTAGGACAGGCACTTTTTCGGTATGAGCAGTACTTC.

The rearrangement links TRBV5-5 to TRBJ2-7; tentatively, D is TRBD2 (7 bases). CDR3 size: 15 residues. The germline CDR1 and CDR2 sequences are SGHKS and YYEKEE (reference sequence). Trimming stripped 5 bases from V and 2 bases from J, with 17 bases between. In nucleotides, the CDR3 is TGTGCCAGCAGGACTCTACAGGGAGGGACCTACGAGCAGTACTTC. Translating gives CASRTLQGGTYEQYF.

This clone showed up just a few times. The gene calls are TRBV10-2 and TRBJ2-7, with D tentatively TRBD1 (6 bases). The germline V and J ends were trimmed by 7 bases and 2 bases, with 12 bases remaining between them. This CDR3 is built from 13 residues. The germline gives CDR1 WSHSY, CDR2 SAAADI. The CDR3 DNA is TGCGCCAGCACTGACAGGTACGCCTACGAGCAGTACTTC. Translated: CASTDRYAYEQYF.

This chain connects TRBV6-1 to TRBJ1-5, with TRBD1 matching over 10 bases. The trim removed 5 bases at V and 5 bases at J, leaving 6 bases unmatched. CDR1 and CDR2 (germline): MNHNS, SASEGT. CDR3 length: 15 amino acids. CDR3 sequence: CASSLTGTGDQPQHF. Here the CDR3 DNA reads TGTGCCAGCAGTTTGACCGGGACAGGGGATCAGCCCCAGCATTTT.

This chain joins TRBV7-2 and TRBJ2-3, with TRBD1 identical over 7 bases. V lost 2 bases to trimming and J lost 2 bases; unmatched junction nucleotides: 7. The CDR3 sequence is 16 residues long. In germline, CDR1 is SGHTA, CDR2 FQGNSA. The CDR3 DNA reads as TGTGCCAGCAGCTTAAGGTTGACAGGGACCACAGATACGCAGTATTTT. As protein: CASSLRLTGTTDTQYF.

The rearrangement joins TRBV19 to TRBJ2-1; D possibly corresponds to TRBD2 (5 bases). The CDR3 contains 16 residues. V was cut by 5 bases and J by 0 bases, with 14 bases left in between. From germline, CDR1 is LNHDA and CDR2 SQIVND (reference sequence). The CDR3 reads CASSLPTGSSYNEQFF. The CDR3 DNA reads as TGTGCCAGTAGTCTACCGACTGGGAGCTCCTACAATGAGCAGTTCTTC.

DNA of the CDR3: TGTGCCAGCAGTTTGATACAGGGGAAAAACGAGCAGTACTTC. Protein sequence: CASSLIQGKNEQYF. The genes are TRBV27 and TRBJ2-7; 7 nucleotides agree with TRBD1. After removal of 3 bases from V and 5 bases from J, the junction contained 7 bases not matched to a gene. The germline CDR1 and CDR2 sequences are MNHEY and SMNVEV (reference sequence). This CDR3 has 14 amino acids.

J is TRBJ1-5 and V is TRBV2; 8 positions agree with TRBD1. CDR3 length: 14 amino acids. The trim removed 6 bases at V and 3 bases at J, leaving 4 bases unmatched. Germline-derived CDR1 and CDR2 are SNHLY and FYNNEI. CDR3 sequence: CASRVRGLNQPQHF. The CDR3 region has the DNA TGTGCCAGCAGAGTCAGGGGGCTCAATCAGCCCCAGCATTTT. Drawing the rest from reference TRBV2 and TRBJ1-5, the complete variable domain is EPEVTQTPSHQVTQMGQEVILRCVPISNHLYFYWYRQILGQKVEFLVSFYNNEISEKSEIFDDQFSVERPDGSNFTLKIRSTKLEDSAMYFCASRVRGLNQPQHFGDGTRLSIL.

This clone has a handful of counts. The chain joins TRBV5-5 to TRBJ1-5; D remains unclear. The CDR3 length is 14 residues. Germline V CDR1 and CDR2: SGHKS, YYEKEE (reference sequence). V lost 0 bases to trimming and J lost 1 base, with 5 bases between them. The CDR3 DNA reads TGTGCCAGCAGCTTGGGGCCGAGCAATCAGCCCCAGCATTTT. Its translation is CASSLGPSNQPQHF.

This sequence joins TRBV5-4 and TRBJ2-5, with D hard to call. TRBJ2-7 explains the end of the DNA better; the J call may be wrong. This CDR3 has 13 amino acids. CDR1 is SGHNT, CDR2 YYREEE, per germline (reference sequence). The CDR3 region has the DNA TGTGCCAGCAGCTTGGTGGGCAGCTACGAGCAGTACTTC. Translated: CASSLVGSYEQYF.

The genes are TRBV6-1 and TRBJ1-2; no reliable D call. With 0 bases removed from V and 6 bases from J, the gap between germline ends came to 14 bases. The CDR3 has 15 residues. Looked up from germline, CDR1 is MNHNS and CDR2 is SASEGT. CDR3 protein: CASSEAPGQVDGYTF. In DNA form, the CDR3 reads TGTGCCAGCAGTGAAGCTCCCGGTCAGGTGGATGGCTACACCTTC.

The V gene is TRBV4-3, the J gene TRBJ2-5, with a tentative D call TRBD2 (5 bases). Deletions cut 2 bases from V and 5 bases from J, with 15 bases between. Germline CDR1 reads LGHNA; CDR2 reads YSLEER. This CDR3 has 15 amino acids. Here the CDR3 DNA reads TGCGCCAGCAGCCAAAGTTCAACTCGAGGGGAGACCCAGTACTTC. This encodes CASSQSSTRGETQYF.

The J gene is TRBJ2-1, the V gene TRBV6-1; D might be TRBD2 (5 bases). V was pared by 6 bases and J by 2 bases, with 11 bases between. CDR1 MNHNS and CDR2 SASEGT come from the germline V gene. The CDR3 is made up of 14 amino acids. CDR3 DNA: TGTGCCAGCAGGTCGGACTCAGCCTACAATGAGCAGTTCTTC. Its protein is CASRSDSAYNEQFF.

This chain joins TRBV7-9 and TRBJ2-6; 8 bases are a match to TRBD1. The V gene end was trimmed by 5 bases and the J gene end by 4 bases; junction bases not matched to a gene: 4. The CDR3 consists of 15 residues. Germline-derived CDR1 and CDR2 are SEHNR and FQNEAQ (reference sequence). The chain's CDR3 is CASSTQGAGANVLTF. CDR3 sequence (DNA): TGTGCCAGCAGCACGCAGGGGGCCGGGGCCAACGTCCTGACTTTC.

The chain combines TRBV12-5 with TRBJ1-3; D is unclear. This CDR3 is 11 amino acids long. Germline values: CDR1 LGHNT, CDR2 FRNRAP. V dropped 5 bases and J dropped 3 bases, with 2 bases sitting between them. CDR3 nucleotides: TGTGCTAGTGGTCATGGAAACACCATATATTTT. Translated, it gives CASGHGNTIYF.

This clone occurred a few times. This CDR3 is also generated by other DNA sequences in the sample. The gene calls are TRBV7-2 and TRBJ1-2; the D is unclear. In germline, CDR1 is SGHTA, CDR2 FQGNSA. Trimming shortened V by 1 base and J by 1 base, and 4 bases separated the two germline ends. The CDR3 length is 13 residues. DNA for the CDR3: TGTGCCAGCAGCTTAGACAGTAACTATGGCTACACCTTC. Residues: CASSLDSNYGYTF.

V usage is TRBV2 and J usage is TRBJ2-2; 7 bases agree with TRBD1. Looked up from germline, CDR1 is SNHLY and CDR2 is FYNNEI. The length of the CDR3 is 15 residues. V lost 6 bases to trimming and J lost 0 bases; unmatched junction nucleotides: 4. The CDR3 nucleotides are TGTGCCAGCAGCCGGGACAGAGCGAACACCGGGGAGCTGTTTTTT. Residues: CASSRDRANTGELFF.

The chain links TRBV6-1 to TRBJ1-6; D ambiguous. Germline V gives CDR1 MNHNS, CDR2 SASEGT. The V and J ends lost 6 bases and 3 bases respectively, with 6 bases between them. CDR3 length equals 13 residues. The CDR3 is CASREVYNSPLHF. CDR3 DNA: TGTGCCAGCAGGGAGGTCTATAATTCACCCCTCCACTTT.

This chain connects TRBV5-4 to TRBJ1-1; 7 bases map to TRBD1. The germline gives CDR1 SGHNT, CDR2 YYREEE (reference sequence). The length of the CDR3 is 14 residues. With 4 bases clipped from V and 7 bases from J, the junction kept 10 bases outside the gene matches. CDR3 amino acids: CASSLGGGTVEAFF. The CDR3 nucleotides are TGTGCCAGCAGCCTTGGCGGCGGGACAGTTGAAGCTTTCTTT.

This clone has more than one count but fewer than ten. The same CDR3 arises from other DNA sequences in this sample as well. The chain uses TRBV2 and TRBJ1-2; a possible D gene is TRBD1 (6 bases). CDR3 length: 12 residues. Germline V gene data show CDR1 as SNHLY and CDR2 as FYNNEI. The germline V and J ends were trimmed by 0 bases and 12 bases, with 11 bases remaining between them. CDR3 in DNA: TGTGCCAGCAGTGAAGCGCGGGGGCGGAACACCTTC. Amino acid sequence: CASSEARGRNTF.

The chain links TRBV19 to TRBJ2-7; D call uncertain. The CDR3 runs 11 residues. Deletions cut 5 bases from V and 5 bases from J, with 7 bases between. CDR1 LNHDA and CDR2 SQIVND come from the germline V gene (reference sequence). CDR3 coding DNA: TGTGCCAGTAGTTTGTCGGACGAGCAGTACTTC. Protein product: CASSLSDEQYF. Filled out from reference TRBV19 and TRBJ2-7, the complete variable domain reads DGGITQSPKYLFRKEGQNVTLSCEQNLNHDAMYWYRQDPGQGLRLIYYSQIVNDFQKGDIAEGYSVSREKKESFPLTVTSAQKNPTAFYLCASSLSDEQYFGPGTRLTVT.